This entry lists 20 T cell receptor beta chains sequenced from one sample in a study of T cell repertoires in cytomegalovirus infection. TCRdb processed the reads anew with MiXCR; each CDR3 protein has one entry. The data contain some 920,000 distinct CDR3 sequences, about 33% of them seen just once; the ten biggest clones take up around 15%. No cognate antigen is known for these TCRs. Here the sequenced sample was cultured CD8+ T cells from PBMCs, taken from culture after CMV antigen stimulation. The receptors stem from a human donor in good health (CMV status not recorded). Some clones in this sample may be carry-over from other donors' samples.

The V and J genes are TRBV4-2 and TRBJ2-1, with D unresolved. This CDR3 region has 15 residues. Deletions cut 0 bases from V and 9 bases from J, with 15 bases between. Germline V gene lookup returns CDR1 LGHNA and CDR2 YNFKEQ. The CDR3 sequence: CASSQDGVGISEQFF. CDR3 coding DNA: TGTGCCAGCAGCCAAGATGGCGTGGGGATTAGTGAGCAGTTCTTC.

The chain uses TRBV7-6 and TRBJ2-1, with no clear D. The length of the CDR3 is 13 residues. CDR1 and CDR2 (germline): SGHVS, FNYEAQ. Trimming pared 0 bases from V and 7 bases from J, leaving 7 bases between. The CDR3 region is CASSLAVWNEQFF. The DNA for the CDR3 is TGTGCCAGCAGCTTAGCAGTCTGGAATGAGCAGTTCTTC.

The chain has TRBV14 and TRBJ1-1; D not resolved. V lost 4 bases and J 7 bases, leaving 10 bases between the germline ends. This CDR3 region has 12 residues. The germline CDR1 and CDR2 sequences are SGHDN and FVKESK. CDR3 region: CASSRPGDEAFF. The CDR3 nucleotides are TGTGCCAGCAGCCGCCCCGGGGATGAAGCTTTCTTT.

This clonotype was recorded at least ten times. The chain links TRBV7-8 to TRBJ2-6; TRBD1 might be the D (6 bases). This CDR3 spans 18 amino acids. Trimming stripped 0 bases from V and 0 bases from J, with 12 bases between. Per germline, CDR1 SGHVS and CDR2 FQNEAQ. CDR3 protein: CASSLAPGHFSGANVLTF. CDR3 sequence (DNA): TGTGCCAGCAGCTTAGCCCCGGGACACTTCTCTGGGGCCAACGTCCTGACTTTC.

This clonotype was recorded a few times. J is TRBJ2-7 and V is TRBV7-9; possibly TRBD1 or TRBD2 for D (6 bases each). Trimming removed 1 base from V and 5 bases from J, with 21 bases in between. This CDR3 region has 17 residues. Germline V CDR1 and CDR2: SEHNR, FQNEAQ (reference sequence). The DNA of the CDR3 is TGTGCCAGCAGCTTAGTACAGGGACTGCCTTGGGTCGACGAGCAGTACTTC. This sequence encodes CASSLVQGLPWVDEQYF. The full variable domain, in which reference TRBV7-9 and TRBJ2-7 provide the parts outside the CDR3, is DTGVSQNPRHKITKRGQNVTFRCDPISEHNRLYWYRQTLGQGPEFLTYFQNEAQLEKSRLLSDRFSAERPKGSFSTLEIQRTEQGDSAMYLCASSLVQGLPWVDEQYFGPGTRLTVT.

The rearrangement uses TRBV28 and TRBJ1-1, with 11 bases matching TRBD1. Germline values: CDR1 MDHEN, CDR2 SYDVKM. J was trimmed by 4 bases and V by 4 bases; bases with no gene match: 5. The CDR3 is 15 residues long. CDR3 in DNA: TGTGCCAGCAGTTGGACAGGGGGCTTGGGCACTGAAGCTTTCTTT. It is translated as CASSWTGGLGTEAFF.

The chain has TRBV28 and TRBJ1-2; D unclear. V lost 1 base and J 8 bases, leaving 8 bases between the germline ends. The CDR3 is 12 amino acids. Germline CDR1 and CDR2: MDHEN and SYDVKM. As DNA, the CDR3 is TGTGCCAGCAGTTTATTGGGGTCGGGCTACACCTTC. This translates into CASSLLGSGYTF.

V and J are TRBV7-8 and TRBJ2-7; 7 nucleotides match TRBD2. This CDR3 comprises 14 residues. CDR1 is SGHVS and CDR2 is FQNEAQ in the germline V gene. The V segment lost 1 base and the J segment 7 bases; nucleotides outside the gene matches: 7. CDR3 in DNA: TGTGCCAGCAGCTTAGGAGCCGGGGGGAGGGAGCAGTACGTC. Its translation: CASSLGAGGREQYV.

J is TRBJ1-1 and V is TRBV4-2, with 8 bases aligning to TRBD1. The CDR3 contains 18 residues. The ends lost 0 bases at V and 1 base at J; junction bases unmatched: 10. The germline V gene has CDR1 LGHNA and CDR2 YNFKEQ. CDR3 loop: CASSQEMRQGARNTEAFF. In nucleotides, the CDR3 is TGTGCCAGCAGCCAAGAAATGCGGCAGGGGGCCAGGAACACTGAAGCTTTCTTT.

This chain joins TRBV15 and TRBJ1-1, with 9 bases matching TRBD1. CDR1 and CDR2 from the germline V gene are LNHNV and YYDKDF (reference sequence). The CDR3 is 15 amino acids. J was trimmed by 2 bases and V by 5 bases; bases with no gene match: 6. This CDR3 reads CATSPRDRDNTEAFF. The CDR3 nucleotides read TGTGCCACCAGCCCTCGGGACAGGGACAACACTGAAGCTTTCTTT.

This clonotype was observed at least ten times. This CDR3 reads CASSLPFLTGAIPRSSYNEQFF. In DNA form, the CDR3 reads TGTGCCAGCAGCTTACCCTTCCTGACAGGCGCGATCCCAAGGAGCTCCTACAATGAGCAGTTCTTC. The gene calls are TRBV7-9 and TRBJ2-1; D is perhaps TRBD1 (6 bases). There are 22 residues in the CDR3. Trimming cost V 2 bases and J 0 bases, with 29 bases left between them. Germline V gene lookup returns CDR1 SEHNR and CDR2 FQNEAQ (reference sequence).

As for this clonotype: An end of the junction does not agree with germline; a read error may underlie this. This chain joins TRBV7-2 and TRBJ1-1, with D unresolved. The CDR3 consists of 13 residues. Germline lookup yields CDR1 SGHTA and CDR2 FQGNSA. The CDR3 reads CASTDMPNTEVFF. In DNA, the CDR3 is TGTGCCAGCACCGACATGCCGAACACTGAAGTTTTCTTT.

The rearrangement links TRBV20-1 to TRBJ1-6; D not certain. CDR3 length: 18 amino acids. Trimming stripped 0 bases from V and 0 bases from J, with 15 bases between. Germline CDR1 reads DFQATT; CDR2 reads SNEGSKA (reference sequence). The CDR3 loop is CSARDMATASSYNSPLHF. DNA for the CDR3: TGCAGTGCTAGAGATATGGCCACCGCAAGCTCCTATAATTCACCCCTCCACTTT.

This clonotype was detected many times. At one end the junction does not follow the germline gene, possibly because of a read error. V and J are TRBV7-2 and TRBJ2-3; D is unresolved. Germline V lookup: CDR1 SGHTA, CDR2 FQGNSA. The CDR3 has 15 residues. DNA for the CDR3: TGTGCCAGCACCTTACATCCGCCCCTGGGGGATACGCAGTATTTT. Amino acid sequence: CASTLHPPLGDTQYF.

This clonotype was detected ten times or more. The chain carries TRBV6-2 or TRBV6-3 and TRBJ2-4; TRBD2 matches 11 bases. CDR1 MNHEY and CDR2 SVGEGT come from the germline V gene. The length of the CDR3 is 20 residues. V lost 6 bases and J lost 0; bases outside the gene matches: 16. The CDR3 bases are TGTGCCAGCAGACAGGTACCGGGACTAGCGGAAACTCTAGCCAAAAACATTCAGTACTTC. As protein: CASRQVPGLAETLAKNIQYF.

In this sample, this clonotype turned up a few times. This chain connects TRBV7-8 to TRBJ1-2; D may be TRBD1 (5 bases). This CDR3 contains 14 residues. V was shortened by 4 bases and J by 3 bases, with 12 bases between the two germline ends. Germline V gives CDR1 SGHVS, CDR2 FQNEAQ. The CDR3 DNA follows: TGTGCCAGCAGCTCCCTCGGGGACGACTATGGCTACACCTTC. Amino acids: CASSSLGDDYGYTF.

This clonotype was recorded a few times. This chain links TRBV28 with TRBJ1-4, with TRBD1 as a possible D gene (6 bases). The CDR3 length is 14 residues. V was pared by 3 bases and J by 8 bases, with 13 bases between. Germline values: CDR1 MDHEN, CDR2 SYDVKM. CDR3 residues: CASSLGGGIEKLFF. The CDR3 bases are TGTGCCAGCAGTTTGGGAGGGGGTATCGAAAAACTGTTTTTT. Using reference TRBV28 and TRBJ1-4 for the parts outside the CDR3, the full variable domain is DVKVTQSSRYLVKRTGEKVFLECVQDMDHENMFWYRQDPGLGLRLIYFSYDVKMKEKGDIPEGYSVSREKKERFSLILESASTNQTSMYLCASSLGGGIEKLFFGSGTQLSVL.

This clonotype has only a few counts. The chain has TRBV6-5 and TRBJ2-5; D unclear. Trimming pared 0 bases from V and 1 base from J, leaving 9 bases between. This CDR3 has 15 amino acids. Germline loops: CDR1 MNHEY, CDR2 SVGAGI. In nucleotides, the CDR3 is TGTGCCAGCAGTTACTCGTTGGGCTTCCAAGAGACCCAGTACTTC. It encodes CASSYSLGFQETQYF.

This clonotype showed up just a few times. V gene TRBV12-3 or TRBV12-4 combines with J gene TRBJ1-1; D remains unclear. CDR3 size: 15 residues. Trimming pared 6 bases from V and 1 base from J, leaving 15 bases between. The CDR3 protein is CASSLTHGGNTEAFF. CDR3 DNA: TGTGCCAGCAGCCTAACCCATGGAGGGAACACTGAAGCTTTCTTT.

This clonotype appeared many times. The chain employs TRBV10-3 and TRBJ2-1; 8 nucleotides agree with TRBD2. The CDR3 loop spans 16 amino acids. With V trimmed by 4 bases and J by 3 bases, 8 bases remained unmatched. The V gene's germline CDR1 is ENHRY and CDR2 SYGVKD. CDR3 region: CAISGNSGDRYNEQFF. As DNA, the CDR3 is TGTGCCATCAGTGGTAATAGCGGGGATCGCTACAATGAGCAGTTCTTC.